The TCR beta chain under discussion was sequenced for a study of T-cell memory formation after mild COVID-19. TCRdb re-called the 5' RACE reads through MiXCR, storing one row per CDR3 protein. The sample gives about 340,000 distinct CDR3 sequences, more than 15% of which show up once; 20% to 25% is in the top ten. The CDR3 runs to 16 residues. The V end lost 2 bases, the J end lost 1 base, and 15 bases lay between the germline ends. CDR1 and CDR2 from the germline V gene are SGHRS and YFSETQ. The V gene is TRBV5-1, the J gene TRBJ1-1, with D possibly matching TRBD1 (6 bases). The specimen was PBMCs or a T cell subset sorted from them (not recorded which). The TCR comes from a man younger than 35 who had mild COVID-19 (a few samples of this study predate the infection). Cell type and time point are not known. CDR3 DNA sequence: TGCGCCAGCAGCTTTGGGCTCCGGGACACGAACACTGAAGCTTTCTTT. It encodes CASSFGLRDTNTEAFF.